The clone carrying this T cell receptor beta chain was recorded many times. Antigen unknown. Scientists made TCR beta libraries using quantitative 5'-RACE with molecular barcodes. Via MiXCR, TCRdb re-called the 5' RACE reads, giving one row per CDR3 protein. The sample records fewer than 200,000 distinct CDR3 sequences, 18% being singletons. This specimen comes from a study of CD8 T cells in ankylosing spondylitis. Study results and caveats: Disease-associated clones were reportedly significantly overrepresented in matched ankylosing spondylitis synovial fluid.

CDR1 and CDR2 from the germline V gene are MNHNY and SVGAGI (reference sequence). The ends were cut back, 7 bases at V and 2 bases at J, with 9 bases in the middle. The length of the CDR3 is 13 residues. This clonotype was sampled from a male donor aged 5 to 30 with ankylosing spondylitis or in good health (not recorded which). Source material: blood, either unsorted or a sorted T cell fraction (not recorded which). The V and J genes are TRBV6-6 and TRBJ1-3; D possibly corresponds to TRBD1 (6 bases). CDR3 coding DNA: TGTGCCAGCAAACAGGGTACTGGAAACACCATATATTTT. Translation: CASKQGTGNTIYF.